These T cell receptor beta chains were read from a single sample in a study of blood T cell repertoires in COVID-19. This table comes from immunoSEQ multiplex PCR, and its TCRdb copy is limited to in-frame clones, with some not included. This table holds hundreds of thousands of clones, approximately 85% found once. The material sequenced was peripheral blood. Every receptor here comes from a woman aged 80 or over with COVID-19, enrolled during active disease. CDR3s include the opening cysteine and the closing phenylalanine or tryptophan. The order of the fields is D gene, clone size, J gene, V gene, CDR3 length, CDR3 DNA, CDR3 protein. D genes are given only for firm matches. A clone size is listed for some rows: how often the clone was seen (once, few, many), or a class if it is expanded.

TRBD1,NA,TRBJ1-1,TRBV15,14,TGTGCCACCAGCTGGACAGGGGGTTTCACTGAAGCTTTCTTT,CATSWTGGFTEAFF
NA,NA,TRBJ2-5,TRBV30,12,TGTGCCCGAGGAGGACTCCTAGAGACCCAGTACTTC,CARGGLLETQYF
NA,NA,TRBJ2-5,TRBV3-1/TRBV3-2,14,TGTGCCAGCAGCCTCAGGGGATCCCAAGAGACCCAGTACTTC,CASSLRGSQETQYF
TRBD1,NA,TRBJ1-6,TRBV19,15,TGTGCCAGTAGTATTACGGGACAGGAAGATTCACCCCTCCACTTT,CASSITGQEDSPLHF
NA,once,TRBJ1-2,TRBV6-6,11,TGTGCCAGCAGTTGGGGCTCCGGCTACACCTTC,CASSWGSGYTF
NA,NA,TRBJ2-1,TRBV19,15,TGTGCCAGTAGTATAGCGGGAGACTCCTACAATGAGCAGTTCTTC,CASSIAGDSYNEQFF
TRBD1,NA,TRBJ2-7,TRBV15,15,TGTGCCACCAGCAGAGGGGACAGAGATCCCTACGAGCAGTACTTC,CATSRGDRDPYEQYF
NA,NA,TRBJ1-1,TRBV3-1/TRBV3-2,15,TGTGCCAGCAGTGTTCGGACCGGGGGTGCCACTGAAGCTTTCTTT,CASSVRTGGATEAFF
NA,NA,TRBJ2-1,TRBV10-3,16,TGTGCCATCAGTGAGATAACTGGTCAGCCGAGGGCTGAGCAGTTCTTC,CAISEITGQPRAEQFF
TRBD2,once,TRBJ2-1,TRBV7-8,15,TGTGCCAGCAGCTTCGGCGGGAGCTCCTACAATGAGCAGTTCTTC,CASSFGGSSYNEQFF
TRBD1,once,TRBJ1-1,TRBV7-9,14,TGTGCCAGTCGAGTAACAGGGGACCACACTGAAGCTTTCTTT,CASRVTGDHTEAFF
TRBD2,NA,TRBJ2-2,TRBV7-2,18,TGTGCCAGCAGCGGCCTAGCGGGGGGGCGATTCAGCACCGGGGAGCTGTTTTTT,CASSGLAGGRFSTGELFF
NA,NA,TRBJ1-1,TRBV25-1,15,TGTGCCAGCAGTGAATCGACAACCCGGAACACTGAAGCTTTCTTT,CASSESTTRNTEAFF
NA,NA,TRBJ2-3,TRBV6-5,13,TGTGCCGTACGACCAGGGACAACAGATACGCAGTATTTT,CAVRPGTTDTQYF
NA,NA,TRBJ1-3,TRBV2,15,TGTGCCAGCAAGGTTCGGGTTCTGTCTGGAAACACCATATATTTT,CASKVRVLSGNTIYF
NA,NA,TRBJ1-6,TRBV3-1/TRBV3-2,15,TGTGCCAGCACCCCAGGGCTCGGGGGGGATTCACCCCTCCACTTT,CASTPGLGGDSPLHF
TRBD1,NA,TRBJ2-7,TRBV2,14,TGTGCCAGCATCCAAGAAGACAGGGGCAGGGAGCAGTACTTC,CASIQEDRGREQYF
TRBD2,once,TRBJ2-2,TRBV11-2,15,TGTGCCAGCAGCTTGTGGCGGGGGGGCTCCGGGGAGCTGTTTTTT,CASSLWRGGSGELFF
NA,NA,TRBJ2-1,TRBV19,15,TGTGCCAGTAGTTTAGGAGGGGGGGTCTACAATGAGCAGTTCTTC,CASSLGGGVYNEQFF
NA,NA,TRBJ2-5,TRBV5-1,14,TGCGCCAGCAGCTTACAGGGACCACAAGAGACCCAGTACTTC,CASSLQGPQETQYF
NA,NA,TRBJ2-7,TRBV21-1,18,TGTGCCAGCAGCAAGCCGAGGCAGGGGGCCCTTACCGAATACGAGCAGTACTTC,CASSKPRQGALTEYEQYF
NA,few,TRBJ2-6,TRBV2,14,TGTGCCAGCAGAGGCAGGACTGGGGCCAACGTCCTGACTTTC,CASRGRTGANVLTF
NA,NA,TRBJ1-5,TRBV18,14,TGTGCCAGCTCACTGGACAGAGTTAATCAGCCCCAGCATTTT,CASSLDRVNQPQHF
NA,few,TRBJ1-1,TRBV18,13,TGTGCCAGCTCACCAGCAGGGCTAACTGAAGCTTTCTTT,CASSPAGLTEAFF
TRBD1,NA,TRBJ1-6,TRBV5-1,15,TGCGCCAGCAGCTTACAGGGGCTCGGTAATTCACCCCTCCACTTT,CASSLQGLGNSPLHF
TRBD1,NA,TRBJ1-1,TRBV7-2,14,TGTGCCAGCAGCTTAGCCCAGAGACAGGGGGCAGCTTTCTTT,CASSLAQRQGAAFF
NA,NA,TRBJ1-5,TRBV30,13,TGTGCCTGGAGTTCAGACCAGGGTCAGCCCCAGCATTTT,CAWSSDQGQPQHF
NA,NA,TRBJ2-5,TRBV7-6,14,TGTGCCAGCAGCTTGTTTCGGGGTACGGAGACCCAGTACTTC,CASSLFRGTETQYF